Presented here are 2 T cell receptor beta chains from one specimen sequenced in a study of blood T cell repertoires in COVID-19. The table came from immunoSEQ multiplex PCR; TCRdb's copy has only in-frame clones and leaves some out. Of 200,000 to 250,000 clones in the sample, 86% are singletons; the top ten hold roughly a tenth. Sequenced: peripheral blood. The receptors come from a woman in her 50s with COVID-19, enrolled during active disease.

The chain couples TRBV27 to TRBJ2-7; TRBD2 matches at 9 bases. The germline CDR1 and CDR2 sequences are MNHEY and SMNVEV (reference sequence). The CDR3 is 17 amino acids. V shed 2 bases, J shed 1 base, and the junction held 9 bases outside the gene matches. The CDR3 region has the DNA TGTGCCAGCAGTTTAAGTCCTAGCGGGGTGGGGTCCTACGAGCAGTACTTC. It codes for CASSLSPSGVGSYEQYF.

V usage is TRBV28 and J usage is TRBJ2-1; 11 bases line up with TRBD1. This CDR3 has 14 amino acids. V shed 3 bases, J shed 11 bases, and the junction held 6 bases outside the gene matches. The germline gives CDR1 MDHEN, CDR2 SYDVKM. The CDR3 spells CASSFGTGGWQQFF. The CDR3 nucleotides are TGTGCCAGCAGTTTTGGGACAGGGGGATGGCAGCAGTTCTTC. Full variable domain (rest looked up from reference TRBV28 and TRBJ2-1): DVKVTQSSRYLVKRTGEKVFLECVQDMDHENMFWYRQDPGLGLRLIYFSYDVKMKEKGDIPEGYSVSREKKERFSLILESASTNQTSMYLCASSFGTGGWQQFFGPGTRLTVL.